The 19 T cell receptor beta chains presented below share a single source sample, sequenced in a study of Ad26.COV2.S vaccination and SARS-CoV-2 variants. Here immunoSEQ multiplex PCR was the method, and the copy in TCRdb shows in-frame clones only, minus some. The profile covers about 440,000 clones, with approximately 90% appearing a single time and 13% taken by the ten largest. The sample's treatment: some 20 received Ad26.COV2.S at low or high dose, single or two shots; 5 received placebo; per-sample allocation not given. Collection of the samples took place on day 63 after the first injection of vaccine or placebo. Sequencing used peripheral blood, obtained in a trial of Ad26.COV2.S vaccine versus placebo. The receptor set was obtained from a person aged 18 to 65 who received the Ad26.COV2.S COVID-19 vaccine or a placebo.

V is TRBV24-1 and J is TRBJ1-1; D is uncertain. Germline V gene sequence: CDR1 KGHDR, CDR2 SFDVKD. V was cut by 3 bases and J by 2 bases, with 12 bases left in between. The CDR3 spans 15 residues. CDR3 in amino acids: CATSDMTVINTEAFF. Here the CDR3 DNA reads TGTGCCACCAGTGATATGACGGTGATAAACACTGAAGCTTTCTTT.

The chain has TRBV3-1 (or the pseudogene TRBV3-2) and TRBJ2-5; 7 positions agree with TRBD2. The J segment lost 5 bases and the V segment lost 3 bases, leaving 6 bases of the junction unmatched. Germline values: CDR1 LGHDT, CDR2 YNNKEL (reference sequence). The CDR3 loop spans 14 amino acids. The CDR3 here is CASSHLAAGETQYF. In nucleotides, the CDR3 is TGTGCCAGCAGCCACTTAGCAGCGGGGGAGACCCAGTACTTC.

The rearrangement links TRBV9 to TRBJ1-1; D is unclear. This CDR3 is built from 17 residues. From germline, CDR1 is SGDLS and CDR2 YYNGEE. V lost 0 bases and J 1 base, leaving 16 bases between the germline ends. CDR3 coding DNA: TGTGCCAGCAGCGTAGGTGGTAACTTCCCATCGAACACTGAAGCTTTCTTT. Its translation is CASSVGGNFPSNTEAFF.

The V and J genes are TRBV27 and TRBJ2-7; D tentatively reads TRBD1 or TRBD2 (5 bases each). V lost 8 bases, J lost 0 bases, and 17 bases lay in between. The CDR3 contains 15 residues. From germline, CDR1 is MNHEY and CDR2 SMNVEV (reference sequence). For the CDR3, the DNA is TGTGCCAGCGCGATCTCCGGGACGGACTCCTACGAGCAGTACTTC. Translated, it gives CASAISGTDSYEQYF.

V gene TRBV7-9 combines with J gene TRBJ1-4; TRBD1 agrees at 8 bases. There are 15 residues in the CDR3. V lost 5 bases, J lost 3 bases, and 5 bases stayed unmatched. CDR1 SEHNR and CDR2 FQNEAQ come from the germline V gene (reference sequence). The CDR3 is CASSPRQGSNEKLFF. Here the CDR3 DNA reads TGTGCCAGCAGCCCAAGACAGGGGTCTAATGAAAAACTGTTTTTT.

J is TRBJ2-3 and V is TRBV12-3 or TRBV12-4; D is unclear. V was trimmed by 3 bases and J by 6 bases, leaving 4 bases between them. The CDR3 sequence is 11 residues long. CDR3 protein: CASSLEDTQYF. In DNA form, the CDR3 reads TGTGCCAGCAGTTTGGAGGATACGCAGTATTTT.

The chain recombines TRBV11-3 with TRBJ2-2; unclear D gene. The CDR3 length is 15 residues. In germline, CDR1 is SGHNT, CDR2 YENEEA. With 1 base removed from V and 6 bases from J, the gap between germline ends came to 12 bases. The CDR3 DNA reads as TGTGCCAGCAGCTTAGGCTCTCTAGGTCCCGGGGAGCTGTTTTTT. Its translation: CASSLGSLGPGELFF.

The CDR3 here is CASRGVGVQLGEQYF. CDR3 in DNA: TGTGCCAGCAGGGGGGTCGGGGTCCAGTTGGGCGAGCAGTACTTC. V usage is TRBV7-2 and J usage is TRBJ2-7; D tentatively fits TRBD1 or TRBD2 (5 bases each). CDR1 is SGHTA and CDR2 is FQGNSA in the germline V gene. V gave up 6 bases and J gave up 6 bases, with 21 bases separating them. The CDR3 loop spans 15 amino acids.

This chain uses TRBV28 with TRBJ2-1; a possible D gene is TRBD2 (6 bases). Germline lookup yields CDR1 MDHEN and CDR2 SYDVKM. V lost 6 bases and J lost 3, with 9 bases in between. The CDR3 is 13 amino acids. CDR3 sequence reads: CASRGGHYNEQFF. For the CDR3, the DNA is TGTGCCAGCAGGGGAGGACACTACAATGAGCAGTTCTTC.

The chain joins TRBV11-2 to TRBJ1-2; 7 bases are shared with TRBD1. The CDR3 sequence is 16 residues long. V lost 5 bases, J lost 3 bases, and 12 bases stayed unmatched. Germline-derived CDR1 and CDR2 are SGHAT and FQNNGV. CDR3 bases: TGTGCCAGCAGCCCAAGGGGGCGGGGGCTGGACTATGGCTACACCTTC. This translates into CASSPRGRGLDYGYTF.

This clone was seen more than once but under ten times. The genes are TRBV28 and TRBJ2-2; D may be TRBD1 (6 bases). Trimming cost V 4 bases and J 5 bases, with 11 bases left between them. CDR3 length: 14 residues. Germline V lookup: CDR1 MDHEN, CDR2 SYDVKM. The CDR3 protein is CASSSYRDTGELFF. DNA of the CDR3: TGTGCCAGCAGTTCATACAGGGATACCGGGGAGCTGTTTTTT.

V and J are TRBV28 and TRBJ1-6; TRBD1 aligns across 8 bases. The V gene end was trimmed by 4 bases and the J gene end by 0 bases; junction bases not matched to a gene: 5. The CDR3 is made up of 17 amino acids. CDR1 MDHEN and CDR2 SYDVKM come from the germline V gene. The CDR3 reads CASSSRTGSSYNSPLHF. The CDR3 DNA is TGTGCCAGCAGTTCAAGGACAGGGAGCTCCTATAATTCACCCCTCCACTTT.

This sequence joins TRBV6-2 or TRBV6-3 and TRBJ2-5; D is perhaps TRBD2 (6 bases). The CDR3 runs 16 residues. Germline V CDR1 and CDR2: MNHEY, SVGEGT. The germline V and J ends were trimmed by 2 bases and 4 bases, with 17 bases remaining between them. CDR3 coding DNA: TGTGCCAGCAGTTACCAGGTCGGTCGGGGGTCAGAGACCCAGTACTTC. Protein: CASSYQVGRGSETQYF.

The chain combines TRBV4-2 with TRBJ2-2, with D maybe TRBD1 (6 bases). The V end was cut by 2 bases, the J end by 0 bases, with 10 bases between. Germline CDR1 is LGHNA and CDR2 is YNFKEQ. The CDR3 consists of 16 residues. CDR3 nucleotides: TGTGCCAGCAGCCAACGACCAGGGGCGAACACCGGGGAGCTGTTTTTT. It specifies CASSQRPGANTGELFF.

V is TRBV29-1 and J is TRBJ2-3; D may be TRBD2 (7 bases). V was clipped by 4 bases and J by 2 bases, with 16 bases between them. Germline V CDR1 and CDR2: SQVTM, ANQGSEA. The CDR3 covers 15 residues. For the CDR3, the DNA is TGCAGCGTTGGTCGGGGGGCGACTCCCACAGATACGCAGTATTTT. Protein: CSVGRGATPTDTQYF.

The chain's CDR3 is CASSLDRGQIYGYTF. CDR3 coding DNA: TGTGCCAGCAGCTTAGACAGGGGGCAAATCTATGGCTACACCTTC. V is TRBV7-9 and J is TRBJ1-2; 9 bases agree with TRBD1. V dropped 1 base and J dropped 4; count of bases not matched to a gene: 4. This CDR3 has 15 amino acids. Germline-derived CDR1 and CDR2 are SEHNR and FQNEAQ (reference sequence). Drawing the rest from reference TRBV7-9 and TRBJ1-2, the complete variable domain is DTGVSQNPRHKITKRGQNVTFRCDPISEHNRLYWYRQTLGQGPEFLTYFQNEAQLEKSRLLSDRFSAERPKGSFSTLEIQRTEQGDSAMYLCASSLDRGQIYGYTFGSGTRLTVV.

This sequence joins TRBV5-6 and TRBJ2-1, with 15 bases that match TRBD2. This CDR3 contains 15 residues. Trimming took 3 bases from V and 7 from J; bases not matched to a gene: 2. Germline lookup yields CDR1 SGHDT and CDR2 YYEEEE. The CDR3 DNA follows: TGTGCCAGCAGCTGGGGACTAGCGGGAGGTAATGAGCAGTTCTTC. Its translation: CASSWGLAGGNEQFF.

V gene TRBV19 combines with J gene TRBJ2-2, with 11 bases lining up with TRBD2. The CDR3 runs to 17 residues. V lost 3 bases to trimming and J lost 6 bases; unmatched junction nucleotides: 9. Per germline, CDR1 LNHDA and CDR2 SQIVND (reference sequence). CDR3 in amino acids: CASSMGVLAGVPGELFF. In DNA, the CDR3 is TGTGCCAGTAGTATGGGCGTACTAGCGGGAGTTCCCGGGGAGCTGTTTTTT.

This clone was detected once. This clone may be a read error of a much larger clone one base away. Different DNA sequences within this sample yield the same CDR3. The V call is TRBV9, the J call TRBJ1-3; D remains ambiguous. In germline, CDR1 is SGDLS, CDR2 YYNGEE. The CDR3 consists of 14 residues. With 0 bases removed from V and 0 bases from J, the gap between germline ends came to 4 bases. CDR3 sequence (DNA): TGTGCCAGCAGCGTAGGTAGCTCTGGAAACACCATATATTTT. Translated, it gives CASSVGSSGNTIYF.